Sequencing of this T cell receptor beta chain was carried out in a study of cytomegalovirus exposure and HLA in healthy donors. Study as a whole: In terms of ancestry, the Caucasian-associated cluster contained roughly 80% of the roughly 400 genotyped donors.

The germline V and J ends were trimmed by 5 bases and 1 base, with 6 bases remaining between them. CDR3 length: 13 residues. The germline V gene has CDR1 MNHEY and CDR2 SVGAGI. PCR was performed using 60 Vbeta and 13 Jbeta primers. Repertoires were generated with immunoSEQ multiplex PCR, while TCRdb's copy carries only in-frame clones and drops some. The sample includes over 30,000 clones, about 80% of them seen just once. This clone is judged medium-sized. Its antigen remains unknown. General study findings and limits: Accurate prediction of HLA-A and HLA-B alleles (for most subjects) was reportedly achieved from TCR beta sequences.

This receptor was taken from a male donor in good health and CMV-seronegative. The specimen was PBMCs. The chain joins TRBV6-5 to TRBJ2-4; maybe TRBD1 (6 bases). The CDR3 region is CASSDRAKNIQYF. The CDR3 DNA follows: TGTGCCAGCAGTGACAGGGCCAAAAACATTCAGTACTTC.